This T cell receptor beta chain was recorded in a study of T cell responses to AZD1222 COVID-19 vaccine. The study's findings and limits: Targeting of unmutated variant regions was reportedly seen in nearly half of spike-specific TCRs.

Only in-frame clones appear in the TCRdb table, and some are missing; sequencing was by immunoSEQ multiplex PCR. This table has about 110,000 clones, nearly 90% appearing once. The CDR3 length is 16 residues. Losses at the gene ends were 0 bases for V and 0 bases for J; bases not matched to a gene: 3. Per germline, CDR1 SGHRS and CDR2 YFSETQ. To note about this clone: Its antigen is not identified.

Sequenced material: peripheral blood, taken 28 days after the second AZD1222 dose. The TCR sequence derives from an adult who received the AZD1222 COVID-19 vaccine. The V and J genes are TRBV5-1 and TRBJ2-1, with 7 bases that match TRBD2. Here the CDR3 DNA reads TGCGCCAGCAGCTTGGCAGGCGGGAGCTCCTACAATGAGCAGTTCTTC. Protein sequence: CASSLAGGSSYNEQFF.